This entry lists 18 T cell receptor beta chains sequenced from one sample in a study of technical replicates of blood from a handful of donors. TCRdb's copy holds only in-frame clones and misses some; the assay was immunoSEQ multiplex PCR. The sample consists of some 70,000 clones, roughly 92% of them appearing once. Source material: T cells isolated from PBMCs. Receptors were obtained from a human donor in good health.

The rearrangement uses TRBV28 and TRBJ1-1; possible D gene TRBD1, 6 bases. Germline V gene sequence: CDR1 MDHEN, CDR2 SYDVKM. This CDR3 has 14 amino acids. V lost 8 bases and J 6 bases, leaving 19 bases between the germline ends. CDR3 loop: CASQFQGLGAEAFF. In DNA form, the CDR3 reads TGTGCCAGCCAATTTCAGGGGTTGGGGGCTGAAGCTTTCTTT.

This chain joins TRBV9 and TRBJ2-1, with D perhaps TRBD2 (6 bases). Trimming removed 3 bases at V and 1 base at J, with 11 bases between. The CDR3 is made up of 15 amino acids. From germline, CDR1 is SGDLS and CDR2 YYNGEE. CDR3 sequence: CASSARTISYNEQFF. CDR3 in DNA: TGTGCCAGCAGCGCCCGGACTATTTCCTACAATGAGCAGTTCTTC.

This clone was counted a single time. The genes are TRBV12-5 and TRBJ2-3, with unresolved D. The V end was cut by 1 base, the J end by 4 bases, with 12 bases between. There are 15 residues in the CDR3. From germline, CDR1 is LGHNT and CDR2 FRNRAP. Written as DNA, the CDR3 is TGTGCTAGTGGTTTGGGAGACTGGTTTCCAGATACGCAGTATTTT. The encoded protein is CASGLGDWFPDTQYF.

The chain links TRBV27 to TRBJ2-1, with D perhaps matching TRBD2 (6 bases). V lost 8 bases and J 2 bases, leaving 19 bases between the germline ends. The germline V gene encodes CDR1 MNHEY and CDR2 SMNVEV (reference sequence). There are 16 residues in the CDR3. Written as DNA, the CDR3 is TGTGCCAGCGCCGGCTCGGAGGGGAGTGCCTACAATGAGCAGTTCTTC. It specifies CASAGSEGSAYNEQFF.

The chain carries TRBV28 and TRBJ2-7; a possible D gene is TRBD2 (6 bases). The CDR3 runs 15 residues. Germline V gene data show CDR1 as MDHEN and CDR2 as SYDVKM. Trimming took off 5 bases at V and 1 base at J, with 15 bases between the two ends. The CDR3 sequence: CASSKATGGSYEQYF. The CDR3 DNA sequence: TGTGCCAGCAGTAAGGCTACCGGGGGTTCCTACGAGCAGTACTTC.

The rearrangement uses TRBV19 and TRBJ2-3, with 8 bases that match TRBD1. Per germline, CDR1 LNHDA and CDR2 SQIVND (reference sequence). The CDR3 runs 15 residues. V was pared by 9 bases and J by 4 bases, with 12 bases of the junction left unmatched. The CDR3 DNA follows: TGTGCCAGCCGTCTAGGACAGGGAGTCCCAGATACGCAGTATTTT. This sequence encodes CASRLGQGVPDTQYF.

The chain is built from TRBV6-1 and TRBJ2-1, with a weak D call TRBD2 (5 bases). Germline V gene data show CDR1 as MNHNS and CDR2 as SASEGT. The CDR3 has 11 residues. Trimming took off 10 bases at V and 3 bases at J, with 7 bases between the two ends. The CDR3 loop is CATDYYNEQFF. In DNA form, the CDR3 reads TGTGCCACCGACTACTACAATGAGCAGTTCTTC.

The rearrangement links TRBV28 to TRBJ2-1; a weak D match, TRBD2 (6 bases). The CDR3 has 15 amino acids. V lost 3 bases to trimming and J lost 3 bases, with 12 bases between them. Germline lookup yields CDR1 MDHEN and CDR2 SYDVKM. For the CDR3, the DNA is TGTGCCAGCAGTTTCTTGGAGGGACTCTACAATGAGCAGTTCTTC. Protein: CASSFLEGLYNEQFF.

This chain uses TRBV27 with TRBJ2-1; TRBD2 matches 11 bases. Germline values: CDR1 MNHEY, CDR2 SMNVEV (reference sequence). The ends lost 6 bases at V and 6 bases at J; junction bases unmatched: 1. The CDR3 runs to 13 residues. CDR3 sequence reads: CASRTSGGNEQFF. The CDR3 DNA reads TGTGCCAGCAGAACTAGCGGGGGCAATGAGCAGTTCTTC.

This chain joins TRBV2 and TRBJ2-7; 8 bases fit TRBD1. The CDR3 spans 12 residues. V was clipped by 7 bases and J by 3 bases; unmatched bases: 2. CDR1 is SNHLY, CDR2 FYNNEI, per germline. CDR3 nucleotide sequence: TGTGCCAGCAAAGGACAGGGCTACGAGCAGTACTTC. As protein: CASKGQGYEQYF.

The V gene is TRBV27, the J gene TRBJ2-2; D is unresolved. The CDR3 covers 15 residues. The ends were cut back, 0 bases at V and 7 bases at J, with 12 bases in the middle. Germline V CDR1 and CDR2: MNHEY, SMNVEV (reference sequence). The CDR3 region is CASSLSSYSHGELFF. In DNA, the CDR3 is TGTGCCAGCAGTTTATCGTCCTATTCCCACGGGGAGCTGTTTTTT.

This clone has only a few counts. The chain is built from TRBV5-8 and TRBJ1-2; TRBD1 matches at 7 bases. V trimming: 2 bases; J trimming: 4 bases; junction bases outside the gene matches: 5. CDR1 SGHTS and CDR2 YDEGEE come from the germline V gene. CDR3 length: 14 amino acids. CDR3 DNA: TGTGCCAGCAGCTTAGGACAGGTTGGCTATGGCTACACCTTC. Amino acid sequence: CASSLGQVGYGYTF. Full variable domain (rest looked up from reference TRBV5-8 and TRBJ1-2): EAGVTQSPTHLIKTRGQQATLRCSPISGHTSVYWYQQALGLGLQFLLWYDEGEERNRGNFPPRFSGRQFPNYSSELNVNALELEDSALYLCASSLGQVGYGYTFGSGTRLTVV.

V and J are TRBV9 and TRBJ2-3; possible D gene TRBD2, 6 bases. CDR3 length: 16 residues. V shed 0 bases and J shed 1 base, with 12 bases lying between them. Germline V gives CDR1 SGDLS, CDR2 YYNGEE. In DNA form, the CDR3 reads TGTGCCAGCAGCGTAGTGGGGGGAGAGGGCACAGATACGCAGTATTTT. As protein: CASSVVGGEGTDTQYF.

This sequence joins TRBV4-3 and TRBJ2-3; D is undetermined. V lost 1 base to trimming and J lost 2 bases, with 13 bases between them. Germline V gene sequence: CDR1 LGHNA, CDR2 YSLEER. The CDR3 sequence is 16 residues long. CDR3 sequence: CASSQGRNPVTDTQYF. The CDR3 DNA reads TGCGCCAGCAGCCAAGGGCGGAACCCCGTCACAGATACGCAGTATTTT.

The rearrangement links TRBV30 to TRBJ2-3; possible D gene TRBD2, 6 bases. The CDR3 contains 14 residues. The V gene's germline CDR1 is GTSNPN and CDR2 SVGIG (reference sequence). Trimming stripped 2 bases from V and 2 bases from J, with 11 bases between. The CDR3 DNA is TGTGCCTGGAGTAGGAGGGAGTACACAGATACGCAGTATTTT. Protein product: CAWSRREYTDTQYF.

V gene TRBV11-2 combines with J gene TRBJ1-1; 11 nucleotides align to TRBD1. The CDR3 extends over 18 amino acids. V trimming: 0 bases; J trimming: 5 bases; junction bases outside the gene matches: 11. The germline CDR1 and CDR2 sequences are SGHAT and FQNNGV. The CDR3 here is CASSLDLAGTGGKTEAFF. In nucleotides, the CDR3 is TGTGCCAGCAGCTTAGATCTAGCCGGGACAGGGGGTAAGACTGAAGCTTTCTTT.

The V gene is TRBV11-3, the J gene TRBJ2-1; 11 nucleotides line up with TRBD2. This CDR3 is built from 15 residues. Germline loops: CDR1 SGHNT, CDR2 YENEEA. Germline trimming cut 5 bases from V and 6 bases from J; bases unmatched to any gene: 6. The CDR3 loop reads CASSQTSGRPNEQFF. The CDR3 coding sequence is TGTGCCAGCAGCCAAACTAGCGGGAGACCCAATGAGCAGTTCTTC.

The V call is TRBV6-1, the J call TRBJ2-6; D possibly corresponds to TRBD1 (6 bases). The CDR3 covers 15 residues. The germline V and J ends were trimmed by 8 bases and 0 bases, with 11 bases remaining between them. The germline V gene encodes CDR1 MNHNS and CDR2 SASEGT. CDR3 nucleotide sequence: TGTGCCAGCTCTGGACAGCCCTCTGGGGCCAACGTCCTGACTTTC. Encoded protein: CASSGQPSGANVLTF.